The present T cell receptor (beta chain) was sequenced within a study of T-cell reconstitution after alpha-beta-depleted transplantation in children. The sample holds many counts of this clonotype. The CDR3 has 23 residues. The authors prepared the TCRbeta library with unique molecular identifiers. Each CDR3 protein gets one entry after TCRdb re-called the PCR reads with MiXCR. There are around 600,000 distinct CDR3 sequences in the sample; 10% occur only once, and less than 4.5% lies in the top ten. This sample comprised PBMCs from the stem cell graft donor, obtained from the stem cell graft. This receptor was obtained from a human donor who donated a stem cell graft to a child with acute myeloid leukemia. The chain recombines TRBV12-1 with TRBJ2-3; TRBD2 is taken as the D call from the table, unchecked against the DNA. TRBV12-1 is assigned pseudogene status. In DNA, the CDR3 is TGTGCCAGCAGCTCGAGCACCCTTTGGCGTGGGACTAGCGGGAGCACTAGCACAGATACGCAGTATTTT. Amino acids: CASSSSTLWRGTSGSTSTDTQYF.